The clone carrying this TCR beta chain was recorded a few times. As yet, its antigen is unknown. The V gene end was trimmed by 5 bases and the J gene end by 3 bases; junction bases not matched to a gene: 9. The V gene's germline CDR1 is MNHEY and CDR2 SMNVEV (reference sequence). This CDR3 contains 17 residues. The sample comes from a study of T cells in Graves' hyperthyroidism and ophthalmopathy. Study-wide points: In the analysis, a 13 V-J model separated ophthalmopathy from stable hyperthyroidism.

Pregnant or lactating patients were excluded, as were those with uncontrolled infection or other autoimmune disease. Template material for amplifying TCR beta CDR3 regions consisted of RNA transcripts. Researchers ran a first-round RT-PCR on the TCR CDR3 using the HTBI primer set. TCRdb reanalysed the multiplex PCR reads using MiXCR and keeps one entry per CDR3 protein. The sample has 370,000 or so distinct CDR3 sequences, about 15% seen once. The genes are TRBV27 and TRBJ1-5, with TRBD1 matching 11 bases. Sequencing used blood. This TCR was recovered from a woman aged 18-29 years with Graves' hyperthyroidism that later progressed to Graves' ophthalmopathy. CDR3 sequence reads: CASSPGTGGPLNQPQHF. CDR3 DNA: TGTGCCAGCAGTCCGGGGACAGGGGGGCCTCTCAATCAGCCCCAGCATTTT.